The 18 T cell receptor beta chains below all came from one sample that was sequenced in a study of post-analysis software for immune sequencing data. Findings and caveats of the study: Roughly 5 TRBV segments, TRBV5-6, TRBV5-1 and TRBV20-1 among them, were found more frequent in patients than controls.

Unique-molecular-identifier-tagged TCR beta cDNA libraries were used. In TCRdb, the PCR reads were re-called with MiXCR into one record per CDR3 protein. The sample records roughly 730,000 distinct CDR3 sequences, roughly 29% being singletons. No cognate antigen is known for these TCRs. Sequenced input: blood. The receptors originated from a girl aged 5 to 17 with multiple sclerosis.

The chain has TRBV10-3 and TRBJ2-7, with TRBD2 matching over 7 bases. This CDR3 spans 17 amino acids. The germline CDR1 and CDR2 sequences are ENHRY and SYGVKD. V gave up 3 bases and J gave up 0 bases; unmatched junction bases: 11. The CDR3 here is CAISDFLAVSSSYEQYF. The CDR3 bases are TGTGCCATCAGTGACTTTCTAGCGGTATCGAGCTCCTACGAGCAGTACTTC.

DNA for the CDR3: TGCAGTGCTAGTTTTGCTAGCGGGAGGTCCGAGCAGTACTTC. This sequence encodes CSASFASGRSEQYF. The chain is built from TRBV20-1 and TRBJ2-7; TRBD2 matches at 11 bases. Trimming removed 3 bases from V and 6 bases from J; junction bases left unmatched: 7. The CDR3 covers 14 residues. Per germline, CDR1 DFQATT and CDR2 SNEGSKA (reference sequence).

This clonotype was counted between two and nine times. V usage is TRBV7-2 and J usage is TRBJ1-6; weak D call: TRBD1 (6 bases). The germline V gene has CDR1 SGHTA and CDR2 FQGNSA. The CDR3 is 14 amino acids. Trimming removed 5 bases from V and 6 bases from J, with 11 bases in between. The chain's CDR3 is CASSPPGVNSPLHF. The CDR3 nucleotides read TGTGCCAGCAGCCCCCCAGGGGTTAATTCACCCCTCCACTTT.

The chain couples TRBV5-1 to TRBJ2-7; D is possibly TRBD2 (7 bases). Germline CDR1 SGHRS, CDR2 YFSETQ. Trimming removed 0 bases at V and 3 bases at J, with 16 bases between. The length of the CDR3 is 16 residues. DNA for the CDR3: TGCGCCAGCAGCTTGGCGGGGGGCGGGTCCGGCTACGAGCAGTACTTC. The encoded protein is CASSLAGGGSGYEQYF.

This clonotype has just a few counts. The V and J genes are TRBV20-1 and TRBJ2-7, with a tentative D call TRBD1 (7 bases). The CDR3 is 14 residues long. V was shortened by 8 bases and J by 2 bases, with 19 bases between the two germline ends. Germline V gene lookup returns CDR1 DFQATT and CDR2 SNEGSKA (reference sequence). The CDR3 DNA follows: TGCAGTTACGTTCGGGGGCAGGGGGCCTACGAGCAGTACTTC. Protein product: CSYVRGQGAYEQYF.

V is TRBV6-2 or TRBV6-3 and J is TRBJ2-4; 13 bases map to TRBD2. The end of the DNA fits TRBJ2-5 better, so the J call may be wrong. CDR1 is MNHEY, CDR2 SVGEGT, per germline. This CDR3 is built from 15 residues. CDR3 amino acids: CATRLAGGFVETQYF. For the CDR3, the DNA is TGTGCCACCAGACTAGCGGGAGGTTTTGTGGAGACCCAGTACTTC.

The rearrangement links TRBV4-1 to TRBJ2-2, with 7 bases identical to TRBD2. V lost 6 bases, J lost 0 bases, and 10 bases stayed unmatched. The CDR3 covers 17 residues. Germline V gives CDR1 MGHRA, CDR2 YSYEKL. Here the CDR3 reads CASRGVVGGANTGELFF. CDR3 nucleotides: TGCGCCAGCAGGGGGGTGGTGGGGGGGGCGAACACCGGGGAGCTGTTTTTT.

Here the CDR3 DNA reads TGTGCCAGCAGTGTACAGGGCGGCAATCAGCCCCAGCATTTT. It translates to CASSVQGGNQPQHF. The V call is TRBV12-3 or TRBV12-4, the J call TRBJ1-5, with a weak D call TRBD1 (6 bases). This CDR3 is 14 amino acids long. Deletions cut 5 bases from V and 2 bases from J, with 10 bases between.

This clonotype has just a few counts. The chain couples TRBV28 to TRBJ2-7, with TRBD1 matching over 8 bases. The DNA end is more similar to TRBJ2-5, so the J call may be wrong. Germline CDR1 reads MDHEN; CDR2 reads SYDVKM. CDR3 length equals 15 residues. The DNA for the CDR3 is TGTGCCAGCAGTTTGGATGGGACAGGACCGTGGACCCAGTACTTC. Translation gives CASSLDGTGPWTQYF.

V is TRBV2 and J is TRBJ2-1, with TRBD2 matching 13 bases. The ends lost 6 bases at V and 9 bases at J; junction bases unmatched: 17. Per germline, CDR1 SNHLY and CDR2 FYNNEI. This CDR3 comprises 18 residues. The CDR3 DNA reads TGTGCCAGCAGGCCCCGGACTAGCGGGGGCCTCCATGCTATTGAGCAGTTCTTC. Its protein product is CASRPRTSGGLHAIEQFF. Combining the CDR3 with reference TRBV2 and TRBJ2-1 gives the whole variable domain EPEVTQTPSHQVTQMGQEVILRCVPISNHLYFYWYRQILGQKVEFLVSFYNNEISEKSEIFDDQFSVERPDGSNFTLKIRSTKLEDSAMYFCASRPRTSGGLHAIEQFFGPGTRLTVL.

The chain combines TRBV20-1 with TRBJ1-5; 8 nucleotides agree with TRBD1. Trimming cost V 6 bases and J 7 bases; bases outside gene matches: 8. The CDR3 is made up of 13 amino acids. The germline CDR1 and CDR2 sequences are DFQATT and SNEGSKA (reference sequence). DNA of the CDR3: TGCAGTGCCCGACAGGGGTGGCGACAGCCCCAGCATTTT. Translated, it gives CSARQGWRQPQHF.

The chain is built from TRBV4-1 and TRBJ1-6; D remains unclear. Trimming removed 9 bases at V and 6 bases at J, with 12 bases between. The CDR3 is made up of 13 amino acids. Germline values: CDR1 MGHRA, CDR2 YSYEKL. CDR3 nucleotide sequence: TGCGCCAGTCGAATTAGTCCTAATTCACCCCTCCACTTT. As protein: CASRISPNSPLHF.

The chain combines TRBV7-2 with TRBJ2-7, with D possibly matching TRBD2 (5 bases). The CDR3 sequence is 13 residues long. Germline-derived CDR1 and CDR2 are SGHTA and FQGNSA. V was pared by 4 bases and J by 7 bases, with 14 bases between. The CDR3 protein is CASSSWTGREQYF. DNA for the CDR3: TGTGCCAGCAGCTCGTGGACTGGGAGAGAGCAGTACTTC.

The chain carries TRBV28 and TRBJ2-3; 10 bases match TRBD1. Germline V gene lookup returns CDR1 MDHEN and CDR2 SYDVKM. The CDR3 is 17 amino acids. V dropped 5 bases and J dropped 4; count of bases not matched to a gene: 12. The chain's CDR3 is CASSTYPGTGVSDTQYF. As DNA, the CDR3 is TGTGCCAGCAGTACCTACCCCGGGACAGGGGTTTCAGATACGCAGTATTTT.

This clonotype was picked up a small number of times. The germline gene is not matched at one end of the junction; a read error may be the cause. The rearrangement links TRBV7-2 to TRBJ1-6; TRBD1 might be the D (5 bases). This CDR3 region has 15 residues. Germline V gene data show CDR1 as SGHTA and CDR2 as FQGNSA. The DNA for the CDR3 is TGTGCCAGCAGCTTAGCCACAGGAAGAAATTCACCCCCCCACTTT. Translating gives CASSLATGRNSPPHF.

This clonotype was seen only a few times. V is TRBV21-1 and J is TRBJ2-4. The better agreement between TRBJ2-7 and the DNA end casts doubt on the J call. TRBV21-1 is assigned pseudogene status. This CDR3 spans 9 amino acids. CDR3: CASRNEQYF. As DNA, the CDR3 is TGTGCCAGCAGAAACGAGCAGTACTTC.

This clonotype showed up many times. The junction does not match germline at one end; this may be a read error. The DNA of the CDR3 is TGCGCCAGCAGCTTGGCCGCAGATACGCAGTATTTT. Amino acid sequence: CASSLAADTQYF. V is TRBV7-2 and J is TRBJ2-3; no definite D call. CDR3 size: 12 residues. Germline values: CDR1 SGHTA, CDR2 FQGNSA.

The chain recombines TRBV12-3 or TRBV12-4 with TRBJ1-1, with a possible D match to TRBD1 (5 bases). Trimming shortened V by 4 bases and J by 10 bases, and 10 bases separated the two germline ends. This CDR3 is built from 11 residues. The CDR3 DNA sequence: TGTGCCAGCAGTTCCGGGGGGACAGCTTTCTTT. Residues: CASSSGGTAFF.